This T cell receptor beta chain derives from a study of T cell responses to AZD1222 COVID-19 vaccine. Study-level findings and limits: Nearly half of spike-specific TCRs reportedly target unmutated variant regions.

Using immunoSEQ multiplex PCR, the repertoire was profiled, and TCRdb retains in-frame clones only, with some absent. The sample has more than 95,000 clones, about 90% seen once. Notes on this clone: The antigen is unknown.

Germline CDR1 is SGHVS and CDR2 is FQNEAQ. This CDR3 has 16 amino acids. The V end was cut by 1 base, the J end by 2 bases, with 11 bases between. V and J are TRBV7-8 and TRBJ1-4; D is perhaps TRBD1 (5 bases). Sequencing used peripheral blood, obtained 28 days after the second AZD1222 dose. This clonotype was obtained from an adult who received the AZD1222 COVID-19 vaccine. The chain's CDR3 is CASSLGGGITNEKLFF. CDR3 bases: TGTGCCAGCAGCTTAGGGGGGGGAATCACTAATGAAAAACTGTTTTTT.